This TCR beta chain was identified during a study of cytomegalovirus exposure and HLA in healthy donors. Study-wide findings and caveats: Certain sequence variants were highly shared and formed a cluster, and this cluster was likely a sequencing artifact.

The PCR used 60 Vbeta and 13 Jbeta primers. Method: immunoSEQ multiplex PCR; TCRdb's copy keeps in-frame clones and lacks some. Among a few hundred thousand clones listed, 65% to 85% were seen once. A note on this clone: Its antigen is unidentified.

Sequencing used PBMCs. The receptor's source is a man younger than 45 in good health and CMV-seronegative.

The CDR3 DNA is TGTGCCAGCAGCTCCGCCGGACTAGCGGGGGCAGATACGCAGTATTTT. Translated, it gives CASSSAGLAGADTQYF. V is TRBV7-9 and J is TRBJ2-3; 13 nucleotides agree with TRBD2. CDR3 length: 16 amino acids. V gave up 4 bases and J gave up 4 bases; unmatched junction bases: 5. Germline V lookup: CDR1 SEHNR, CDR2 FQNEAQ (reference sequence).